This TCR beta chain was identified in a study of shared clonotypes between healthy human individuals. Sequenced by immunoSEQ multiplex PCR; TCRdb stores in-frame clones only, minus some. The table lists over 2 million clones, 85% to 95% of them singletons, with 0.1% to 0.15% in the top ten. V lost 0 bases, J lost 4 bases, and 9 bases stayed unmatched. CDR1 is SGDLS and CDR2 is YYNGEE in the germline V gene. This CDR3 has 17 residues. Comments on this clone: As yet, its antigen is unknown.

Study-level points and caveats: Larger estimated richness was generally recorded for naive subsets relative to memory subsets. The sole specimen, blood, was sampled, and tissue repertoires likely differ.

The chain uses TRBV9 and TRBJ2-1; 8 bases line up with TRBD2. Source material: naive CD4+ T cells sorted from blood. This sample's subset: CD45RA+ positively selected. The source is a young man in good health. CDR3 amino acids: CASSVALGIAGYNEQFF. In DNA form, the CDR3 reads TGTGCCAGCAGCGTAGCTCTGGGAATAGCGGGATACAATGAGCAGTTCTTC.